The rows below give T cell receptor beta chains drawn from one sample of a study of graft-versus-host responses after intestinal transplantation. Which antigens these TCRs recognize remains unknown. Libraries were prepared by immunoSEQ multiplex PCR; TCRdb keeps only in-frame clonotypes and omits some of them. In the table there are 90,000 to 150,000 clones, around 95% of which are singletons. The source was unstimulated CD8+ T cells sorted from spleen or lymph node cells, collected before intestinal transplant. These receptors originate from a human donor who received an intestinal transplant. CDR3s include the opening cysteine and the closing phenylalanine or tryptophan. The D gene is left open where the match is weak. Clone size is stated in some rows and not others, as once, few, many or a class when expanded.

V gene	clone size	D gene	J gene	CDR3 DNA	CDR3 protein
TRBV19	once	.	TRBJ1-1	TGTGCCAGTAGTATGGGGACTGAAGCTTTCTTT	CASSMGTEAFF
TRBV7-6	once	.	TRBJ2-7	TGTGCCAGCAGTTCTAGAGGGGGGGCGCTCTCGGAGCAGTACTTC	CASSSRGGALSEQYF
TRBV6-5	.	TRBD2	TRBJ2-7	TGTGCCAGCAGGGAAGCGGGAGGCAGCTACGAGCAGTACTTC	CASREAGGSYEQYF
TRBV4-2	once	TRBD2	TRBJ2-7	TGTGCCAGCAGCAACCGCGGGGGTGACGAGCAGTACTTC	CASSNRGGDEQYF
TRBV6-1	once	.	TRBJ2-7	TGTGCCAGCAGCTGGGACATCTACGAGCAGTACTTC	CASSWDIYEQYF
TRBV9	.	.	TRBJ2-3	TGTGCCAGCAGCGTAGACCCAACTAGCACAGATACGCAGTATTTT	CASSVDPTSTDTQYF
TRBV6-4	.	.	TRBJ1-5	TGTGCCAGCAGTGAGTGTGAGTTAAGCAATCAGCCCCAGCATTTT	CASSECELSNQPQHF
TRBV7-9	once	.	TRBJ1-1	TGTGCCAGCAGCTTAGAAAGGTCCACTGAAGCTTTCTTT	CASSLERSTEAFF
TRBV6-5	.	.	TRBJ1-5	TGTGCCAGCAGTTACTCTAGGGGCAATCAGCCCCAGCATTTT	CASSYSRGNQPQHF
TRBV15	once	.	TRBJ1-2	TGTGCCACCAGCACTCGGACCAATCCGTATGGCTACACCTTC	CATSTRTNPYGYTF
TRBV9	.	.	TRBJ2-3	TGTGCCAGCAGCGCCGAAGGGCCACACACAGATACGCAGTATTTT	CASSAEGPHTDTQYF
TRBV2	.	.	TRBJ2-3	TGTGCCAGCACCCCACAGGCGTATACGCAGTATTTT	CASTPQAYTQYF
TRBV15	.	TRBD2	TRBJ2-3	TGTGCCACCAGCATAAGACTAGCGGTCACAGATACGCAGTATTTT	CATSIRLAVTDTQYF
TRBV4-1	few	TRBD1	TRBJ1-1	TGCGCCAGCAGCCAGGATCAGGGGGACACTGAAGCTTTCTTT	CASSQDQGDTEAFF
TRBV6-4	once	.	TRBJ1-4	TGTGCCAGCAGTGTCAAGAGGACAGTGAGGGGTGAAAAACTGTTTTTT	CASSVKRTVRGEKLFF
TRBV4-1	.	.	TRBJ2-2	TGCGCCAGCAGCCAAGATCGGACCGGGGAGCTGTTTTTT	CASSQDRTGELFF
TRBV9	.	TRBD1	TRBJ1-2	TGTGCCAGCCGAGGACAGGGGAGTAAGGATGGCTACACCTTC	CASRGQGSKDGYTF
TRBV19	.	TRBD2	TRBJ2-1	TGTGCCAGTCATAGCGGGCCTCCTAAAAATTACAATGAGCAGTTCTTC	CASHSGPPKNYNEQFF
TRBV9	.	.	TRBJ2-7	TGTGCCAGCAGCGTGGGGACAAACTCCTACGAGCAGTACTTC	CASSVGTNSYEQYF
TRBV4-1	.	TRBD2	TRBJ2-7	TGCGCCAGCAGCCAAGTCCCTAGGACTAGCGCTTCCTACGAGCAGTACTTC	CASSQVPRTSASYEQYF
TRBV27	.	.	TRBJ2-7	TGTGCCAGCAGTTTATCTCTAATGGGAGAGCAGTACTTC	CASSLSLMGEQYF
TRBV7-9	.	.	TRBJ2-1	TGTGCCGGACAAAAACCGGAGTTCTTC	CAGQKPEFF
TRBV7-3	.	.	TRBJ1-1	TGTGCCAGCAGTCCCGGAGGGGACACTGAAGCTTTCTTT	CASSPGGDTEAFF
TRBV12-5	once	.	TRBJ2-1	TGTGCTAGTGGTTTGGACGGACCGCAAACCTACAATGAGCAGTTCTTC	CASGLDGPQTYNEQFF
TRBV28	.	.	TRBJ2-4	TGTGCCAGCAGTTTATACTCGCAAGAATTCCTAGCCAAAAACATTCAGTACTTC	CASSLYSQEFLAKNIQYF
TRBV19	.	TRBD2	TRBJ2-1	TGTGCCAGTAGTACCGGGACTAGGTACAATGAGCAGTTCTTC	CASSTGTRYNEQFF
TRBV27	.	TRBD2	TRBJ2-1	TGTGCCAGTTCGACTAGCGGGCTGGACAATGAGCAGTTCTTC	CASSTSGLDNEQFF
TRBV19	.	TRBD1	TRBJ1-2	TGTGCCAGTAGCCACCACAGGGGGAGCGGCTATGGCTACACCTTC	CASSHHRGSGYGYTF
TRBV9	.	.	TRBJ2-3	TGTGCCAGCAGCCGTTTGGGGACAGATACGCAGTATTTT	CASSRLGTDTQYF
TRBV10-2	.	.	TRBJ1-2	TGCGCCAGCAGTGAGTCTGCGAATGGCTACACCTTC	CASSESANGYTF
TRBV19	.	.	TRBJ1-1	TGTGCCAGTAGTATTTTGTTGGGCCTAAAGGGCACTGAAGCTTTCTTT	CASSILLGLKGTEAFF
TRBV7-9	.	.	TRBJ1-1	TGTGCCAGCAGCTCGACAGGAAACACTGAAGCTTTCTTT	CASSSTGNTEAFF
TRBV4-3	.	.	TRBJ2-7	TGCGCCAGCAGCCAAGATTCCAACGGGGAGCAGTACTTC	CASSQDSNGEQYF
TRBV27	.	TRBD2	TRBJ2-1	TGTGCCAGCACCCCGGTCGGTAGCGGGGCTTACAATGAGCAGTTCTTC	CASTPVGSGAYNEQFF
TRBV4-2	.	.	TRBJ2-2	TGTGCCAGCAGCCAAGATGCAGTAAACACCGGGGAGCTGTTTTTT	CASSQDAVNTGELFF
TRBV21-1	.	.	TRBJ1-1	TGTGCCAGCAGCAAAGGCCCTCCGGGACAGGACACTGAAGCTTTCTTT	CASSKGPPGQDTEAFF
TRBV9	.	TRBD2	TRBJ2-5	TGTGCCAGCAGCGTGGTCGGGAGGACCCAAGAGACCCAGTACTTC	CASSVVGRTQETQYF
TRBV4-3	few	.	TRBJ1-2	TGCGCCAGCAGCCAAGACGGGGCCTGGAGGGATGGCTACACCTTC	CASSQDGAWRDGYTF
TRBV15	.	.	TRBJ1-5	TGTGCCACCAGCAGAGTTGGGAATCAGCCCCAGCATTTT	CATSRVGNQPQHF
TRBV27	.	.	TRBJ2-4	TGTGCCAGCAGTTGGAGGTCGGGAGACATTCAGTACTTC	CASSWRSGDIQYF
TRBV6-1	once	TRBD1	TRBJ2-5	TGTGCCAGCAGTGAAGCCCAGTGGGGGACAGGGGGAGAGACCCAGTACTTC	CASSEAQWGTGGETQYF
TRBV5-1	.	.	TRBJ2-7	TGCGCCAGCAGCTTGGAGGGCTATAGCTCCTACGAGCAGTACTTC	CASSLEGYSSYEQYF
TRBV27	.	.	TRBJ2-1	TGTGCCAGACCCCGGCCGGGTAGCAGCTCCTACAATGAGCAGTTCTTC	CARPRPGSSSYNEQFF
TRBV6-4	.	TRBD1	TRBJ2-1	TGTGCCAGCAGTGACATCGACAGGGAAAAGTTCTTC	CASSDIDREKFF
TRBV4-1	.	.	TRBJ2-2	TGCGCCAGCAGCCAAGATAGGACCTCGCTGGGGGAGCTGTTTTTT	CASSQDRTSLGELFF
TRBV27	.	TRBD2	TRBJ2-1	TGTGCCAGCAGACCGAGCGGGAGTAGGGCTTATGAGCAGTTCTTC	CASRPSGSRAYEQFF
TRBV4-2	.	.	TRBJ2-7	TGTGCCAGCAGCCAAGCTGGGACGAACTCCTACGAGCAGTACTTC	CASSQAGTNSYEQYF
TRBV4-1	.	TRBD1	TRBJ2-7	TGCGCCAGCAGCCCGGGGACAGGGGAGTACGAGCAGTACTTC	CASSPGTGEYEQYF
TRBV14	.	TRBD2	TRBJ2-1	TGTGCCAGCAGCCACCGACTAGCTGGGAATGAGCAGTTCTTC	CASSHRLAGNEQFF